This TCR beta chain comes out of a study of spatial heterogeneity in lung cancer. This clonotype has a count of ten or more. Time point defined: sample taken at primary tumor resection. Whole RNA was taken from tumor, nontumor lung or frozen PBMC; it was then sequenced unsorted. The CDR3 is made up of 14 amino acids. Germline lookup yields CDR1 MNHEY and CDR2 SVGAGI. Trimming pared 6 bases from V and 7 bases from J, leaving 15 bases between. Each molecule of TCR cDNA was tagged with one unique molecular identifier. TCRdb processed the 5' RACE reads anew with MiXCR; each CDR3 protein has one entry. Here the sample spans roughly 40,000 distinct CDR3 sequences, approximately 7% being singletons.

This clonotype was obtained from a female donor with early-stage non-small cell lung cancer. This material consisted of PBMCs, taken at surgery. This rearrangement joins TRBV6-5 to TRBJ1-4; tentatively, D is TRBD1 (5 bases). The CDR3 is CASRTGAGGEKLFF. For the CDR3, the DNA is TGTGCCAGCAGGACCGGGGCCGGAGGTGAAAAACTGTTTTTT.